This T cell receptor beta chain was sequenced during a study of cytomegalovirus exposure and HLA in healthy donors. Study-wide background: In a previous analysis, 110 million or so unique TCR beta sequences were found from some 180 million T cells. The study's findings and limits: The authors listed some 150 TCR beta chains as cytomegalovirus-associated. Earlier analysis looked at TCR beta V segments, and most were productive about 87% or about 30% of the time. When analyzed later, the rates of TCR association showed variation by HLA locus, with DRB1 the most and HLA-C the fewest.

PCR used 60 Vbeta primers and 13 Jbeta primers. Produced via immunoSEQ multiplex PCR; TCRdb's table is partial and in-frame only. The table shows 110,000 or so clones, with 65% to 90% occurring only once. Germline CDR1 KGHSH, CDR2 LQKENI. V dropped 3 bases and J dropped 6 bases, with 11 bases sitting between them. The CDR3 is 13 amino acids. This clone was counted once. Its specificity is not known. The sequence derives from a woman aged 25 to 39 in good health and CMV-seronegative. The J gene is TRBJ1-1, the V gene TRBV18; maybe TRBD1 (5 bases). Sequences were obtained from PBMCs. For the CDR3, the DNA is TGTGCCAGCTCACCCCCGGGGGTTCCTGAAGCTTTCTTT. Protein product: CASSPPGVPEAFF.